The text below deals with one T cell receptor beta chain. CDR3 length: 15 amino acids. Trimming removed 3 bases at V and 1 base at J, with 8 bases between. Germline lookup yields CDR1 KGHDR and CDR2 SFDVKD. This entry belongs to a study of blood T cell repertoires in COVID-19. Study information: Whether acute or convalescent, the COVID-19 samples came from the United States, Italy and Spain.

Libraries were prepared by immunoSEQ multiplex PCR; TCRdb keeps only in-frame clonotypes and omits some of them. The sample lists 200,000 to 300,000 clones, less than 90% occurring once. Sequencing was carried out using peripheral blood. The TCR was taken from a woman aged 40 to 49 who had recovered from COVID-19. The chain is built from TRBV24-1 and TRBJ2-2; D gene unclear. The CDR3 sequence: CATSDLKRNTGELFF. DNA for the CDR3: TGTGCCACCAGTGATCTGAAGAGGAACACCGGGGAGCTGTTTTTT.